The 26 T cell receptor beta chains presented below share a single source sample, sequenced in a study of metastatic and nonmetastatic thyroid tumors (dated by TCRdb to 2018 to 2021). Before undergoing thyroid surgery, none of the patients had been given any kind of treatment. Library generation was performed with PCR. TCRdb shows the sequencer as Illumina HiSeq 4000. TCRdb applied fastp at Q25 and MiXCR to the public reads, then kept only in-frame beta chains. This sample gives tens of thousands of clones in total; more than 45% of them show up just once. Around 24% of the sample is in the top ten clones. The source material was tumor tissue. The receptors stem from a male donor with papillary thyroid cancer or a benign thyroid nodule (not recorded which). Some clones in this sample may be carry-over from other donors' samples.

This clone was detected a few times. The V gene is TRBV11-3, the J gene TRBJ2-7; D is possibly TRBD1 (6 bases). The V gene's germline CDR1 is SGHNT and CDR2 YENEEA. The CDR3 totals 12 residues. The V and J ends lost 4 bases and 4 bases respectively, with 8 bases between them. The CDR3, as DNA: TGTGCCAGCAGCTCACAGGGTTACGAGCAGTACTTC. The encoded protein is CASSSQGYEQYF. The full variable domain, rest sourced from reference TRBV11-3 and TRBJ2-7, is EAGVVQSPRYKIIEKKQPVAFWCNPISGHNTLYWYLQNLGQGPELLIRYENEEAVDDSQLPKDRFSAERLKGVDSTLKIQPAELGDSAVYLCASSSQGYEQYFGPGTRLTVT.

This clone was seen a few times. V is TRBV6-1 and J is TRBJ2-7; 10 nucleotides align to TRBD1. CDR1 is MNHNS and CDR2 is SASEGT in the germline V gene. There are 15 residues in the CDR3. J lost 3 bases, V lost 6 bases, and 8 bases had no gene match. The DNA of the CDR3 is TGTGCCAGCAGCCCCCACGGGACAGGGGTCTACGAGCAGTACTTC. It codes for CASSPHGTGVYEQYF.

The rearrangement joins TRBV18 to TRBJ1-1, with a possible D match to TRBD1 (6 bases). The CDR3 extends over 14 amino acids. Germline CDR1 and CDR2: KGHSH and LQKENI. V dropped 2 bases and J dropped 0 bases, with 7 bases sitting between them. The CDR3 sequence is CASSPDRMNTEAFF. The CDR3 region has the DNA TGTGCCAGCTCACCAGACAGGATGAACACTGAAGCTTTCTTT.

About this clone: The sample contains more than one DNA sequence encoding this CDR3. This sequence joins TRBV20-1 and TRBJ2-7; a weak D match, TRBD1 (5 bases). Trimming took off 5 bases at V and 5 bases at J, with 13 bases between the two ends. The length of the CDR3 is 12 residues. Germline V CDR1 and CDR2: DFQATT, SNEGSKA (reference sequence). CDR3 protein: CSAHRGGNEQYF. The CDR3 nucleotides are TGCAGTGCTCATAGGGGTGGGAACGAGCAGTACTTC.

The genes are TRBV11-3 and TRBJ2-3; D perhaps matches TRBD1 (6 bases). V was shortened by 9 bases and J by 0 bases, with 13 bases between the two germline ends. The CDR3 extends over 14 amino acids. Germline CDR1 reads SGHNT; CDR2 reads YENEEA. CDR3 sequence (DNA): TGTGCCAGTAACCTACAGGGAAGCACAGATACGCAGTATTTT. Translation gives CASNLQGSTDTQYF.

V gene TRBV16 combines with J gene TRBJ1-2; 7 nucleotides match TRBD1. Germline CDR1 is KGHSY and CDR2 is FQNENV. The CDR3 extends over 15 amino acids. The trim removed 4 bases at V and 0 bases at J, leaving 5 bases unmatched. CDR3 sequence (DNA): TGTGCCAGCAGCCCCAGGACAGGCTCTAACTATGGCTACACCTTC. It translates to CASSPRTGSNYGYTF.

The genes are TRBV19 and TRBJ1-4; 8 bases align to TRBD1. The germline CDR1 and CDR2 sequences are LNHDA and SQIVND (reference sequence). There are 14 residues in the CDR3. Germline trimming cut 6 bases from V and 7 bases from J; bases unmatched to any gene: 7. The CDR3 nucleotides are TGTGCCAGTAGCGCAGGGGGCGCCGGTGAAAAACTGTTTTTT. As protein: CASSAGGAGEKLFF.

The chain couples TRBV5-1 to TRBJ2-1; no reliable D call. V was clipped by 2 bases and J by 7 bases, with 4 bases between them. The germline gives CDR1 SGHRS, CDR2 YFSETQ. CDR3 length: 11 amino acids. DNA for the CDR3: TGCGCCAGCAGCTTTGGGAATGAGCAGTTCTTC. Its protein is CASSFGNEQFF.

This clone was detected a few times. The rearrangement joins TRBV7-6 to TRBJ2-7; TRBD2 agrees at 14 bases. CDR1 is SGHVS and CDR2 is FNYEAQ in the germline V gene. There are 14 residues in the CDR3. The ends lost 5 bases at V and 3 bases at J; junction bases unmatched: 0. CDR3 in amino acids: CASSGLAGGYEQYF. The DNA of the CDR3 is TGTGCCAGCAGCGGACTAGCGGGGGGCTACGAGCAGTACTTC.

The genes are TRBV20-1 and TRBJ2-2, with unresolved D. The CDR3 totals 16 residues. Germline V lookup: CDR1 DFQATT, CDR2 SNEGSKA (reference sequence). V dropped 0 bases and J dropped 0 bases, with 11 bases sitting between them. Written as DNA, the CDR3 is TGCAGTGCTAGAGATAGGCAGAGAACGAACACCGGGGAGCTGTTTTTT. Protein product: CSARDRQRTNTGELFF.

Concerning this clone itself: This may arise from a read error, as a much more abundant clone is one base away. The chain recombines TRBV5-1 with TRBJ2-7; D possibly corresponds to TRBD1 (7 bases). Germline-derived CDR1 and CDR2 are SGHRS and YFSETQ. The CDR3 spans 15 residues. Here the CDR3 reads CASILAGGLFYEQYF. CDR3 sequence (DNA): TGCGCCAGCATCTTGGCAGGGGGACTTTTCTACGAGCAGTACTTC.

This clone has a handful of counts. The chain has TRBV2 and TRBJ1-2; D might be TRBD1 (5 bases). The CDR3 sequence is 15 residues long. V lost 4 bases and J lost 8, with 20 bases in between. The germline V gene encodes CDR1 SNHLY and CDR2 FYNNEI. The CDR3 bases are TGTGCCAGCAGTGTAACCGGGGCACCTACTGGGGGCTACACCTTC. Its translation: CASSVTGAPTGGYTF.

This clone was counted a few times. The chain joins TRBV27 to TRBJ1-5; D gene ambiguous. Germline CDR1 reads MNHEY; CDR2 reads SMNVEV (reference sequence). Trimming took 6 bases from V and 1 from J, leaving 10 bases between them. The CDR3 is 14 amino acids. In nucleotides, the CDR3 is TGTGCCAGCAGGCCGGGAATAAGCAATCAGCCCCAGCATTTT. Its translation is CASRPGISNQPQHF.

This chain connects TRBV12-3 or TRBV12-4 to TRBJ2-2, with TRBD1 matching 7 bases. Germline trimming cut 1 base from V and 3 bases from J; bases unmatched to any gene: 5. The CDR3 has 16 amino acids. For the CDR3, the DNA is TGTGCCAGCAGTTTAGAGAGGGGGCCCGACACCGGGGAGCTGTTTTTT. This translates into CASSLERGPDTGELFF.

In this sample, this clone turned up a few times. The J gene is TRBJ1-4, the V gene TRBV7-8; 9 bases map to TRBD1. CDR1 and CDR2 (germline): SGHVS, FQNEAQ. The CDR3 consists of 16 residues. V trimming: 1 base; J trimming: 7 bases; junction bases outside the gene matches: 7. This CDR3 is CASSLDQTGGAEKLFF. The CDR3 DNA reads as TGTGCCAGCAGCTTAGATCAGACAGGGGGAGCTGAAAAACTGTTTTTT.

This chain links TRBV5-6 with TRBJ2-3; 8 nucleotides align to TRBD2. There are 15 residues in the CDR3. V lost 1 base, J lost 3 bases, and 4 bases stayed unmatched. CDR1 and CDR2 from the germline V gene are SGHDT and YYEEEE. The CDR3 region has the DNA TGTGCCAGCAGCTTGTCGGGAGGGCCGACAGATACGCAGTATTTT. Translated: CASSLSGGPTDTQYF. The whole variable domain, filled in from reference TRBV5-6 and TRBJ2-3, reads DAGVTQSPTHLIKTRGQQVTLRCSPKSGHDTVSWYQQALGQGPQFIFQYYEEEERQRGNFPDRFSGHQFPNYSSELNVNALLLGDSALYLCASSLSGGPTDTQYFGPGTRLTVL.

The chain recombines TRBV12-5 with TRBJ1-4; no definite D call. V was clipped by 9 bases and J by 8 bases, with 16 bases between them. CDR1 LGHNT and CDR2 FRNRAP come from the germline V gene. This CDR3 has 13 amino acids. CDR3 amino acids: CAREGPGGEKLFF. CDR3 nucleotide sequence: TGTGCTAGAGAGGGCCCAGGAGGGGAAAAACTGTTTTTT.

V usage is TRBV11-3 and J usage is TRBJ2-3; 7 nucleotides align to TRBD2. The CDR3 contains 16 residues. J gave up 2 bases and V 1 base, and 6 bases lay outside the gene matches. Germline V gene lookup returns CDR1 SGHNT and CDR2 YENEEA. The CDR3 DNA reads TGTGCCAGCAGCTTAGTTAGCGGGTCTGCCACAGATACGCAGTATTTT. The encoded protein is CASSLVSGSATDTQYF.

This clone was observed a handful of times. The rearrangement links TRBV6-1 to TRBJ1-3; the D is unclear. The CDR3 consists of 15 residues. From germline, CDR1 is MNHNS and CDR2 SASEGT. V dropped 1 base and J dropped 1 base, with 8 bases sitting between them. For the CDR3, the DNA is TGTGCCAGCAGTGAAGTTGGGGTTTCTGGAAACACCATATATTTT. It codes for CASSEVGVSGNTIYF.

V usage is TRBV12-3 or TRBV12-4 and J usage is TRBJ2-2, with D uncertain. The CDR3 consists of 12 residues. Deletions cut 3 bases from V and 5 bases from J, with 4 bases between. As DNA, the CDR3 is TGTGCCAGCAGTTTGAGAACCGGGGAGCTGTTTTTT. Protein: CASSLRTGELFF.

This sequence joins TRBV6-5 and TRBJ1-1, with D perhaps TRBD1 (5 bases). Germline loops: CDR1 MNHEY, CDR2 SVGAGI. This CDR3 is built from 16 residues. V lost 0 bases to trimming and J lost 1 base, with 12 bases between them. CDR3 amino acids: CASSYSKWGTNTEAFF. In nucleotides, the CDR3 is TGTGCCAGCAGTTACTCGAAATGGGGGACGAACACTGAAGCTTTCTTT.

The chain uses TRBV11-2 and TRBJ2-2; 10 bases match TRBD2. Looked up from germline, CDR1 is SGHAT and CDR2 is FQNNGV. The junction had 13 bases not matched to a gene; V was cut back by 7 bases and J by 5 bases. CDR3 length: 17 residues. The CDR3 loop is CASTTSGRVRRTGELFF. The CDR3, as DNA: TGTGCCAGCACCACGAGCGGGAGGGTAAGAAGGACCGGGGAGCTGTTTTTT. Full variable domain (rest looked up from reference TRBV11-2 and TRBJ2-2): EAGVAQSPRYKIIEKRQSVAFWCNPISGHATLYWYQQILGQGPKLLIQFQNNGVVDDSQLPKDRFSAERLKGVDSTLKIQPAKLEDSAVYLCASTTSGRVRRTGELFFGEGSRLTVL.

This rearrangement joins TRBV7-2 to TRBJ2-7; 7 bases are a match to TRBD2. V dropped 5 bases and J dropped 5; count of bases not matched to a gene: 12. CDR3 length equals 15 residues. From germline, CDR1 is SGHTA and CDR2 FQGNSA. CDR3 protein: CASSEGGALYHEQYF. The CDR3 nucleotides read TGTGCCAGCAGCGAGGGAGGGGCCCTTTACCACGAGCAGTACTTC. Complete variable domain (other parts from reference TRBV7-2 and TRBJ2-7): GAGVSQSPSNKVTEKGKDVELRCDPISGHTALYWYRQSLGQGLEFLIYFQGNSAPDKSGLPSDRFSAERTGGSVSTLTIQRTQQEDSAVYLCASSEGGALYHEQYFGPGTRLTVT.

The chain links TRBV10-3 to TRBJ1-5; no clear D. Looked up from germline, CDR1 is ENHRY and CDR2 is SYGVKD. The CDR3 runs 14 residues. The V end was cut by 2 bases, the J end by 1 base, with 6 bases between. The CDR3, as DNA: TGTGCCATCAGTGAGGGGGAAAGCAATCAGCCCCAGCATTTT. Translated: CAISEGESNQPQHF.

CDR3 region: CSVGRDYGSEQYF. The CDR3 coding sequence is TGCAGCGTTGGAAGGGACTACGGATCCGAGCAGTACTTC. V usage is TRBV29-1 and J usage is TRBJ2-7; 7 bases fit TRBD2. J gave up 6 bases and V 4 bases, and 9 bases lay outside the gene matches. Germline V lookup: CDR1 SQVTM, CDR2 ANQGSEA. The CDR3 has 13 residues.

The J gene is TRBJ1-2, the V gene TRBV18; TRBD1 aligns across 9 bases. The germline CDR1 and CDR2 sequences are KGHSH and LQKENI. V shed 1 base, J shed 8 bases, and the junction held 5 bases outside the gene matches. The CDR3 is 14 amino acids. The CDR3 protein is CASSPRDRDRGYTF. The CDR3 DNA sequence: TGTGCCAGCTCACCACGGGACAGGGACCGCGGCTACACCTTC.